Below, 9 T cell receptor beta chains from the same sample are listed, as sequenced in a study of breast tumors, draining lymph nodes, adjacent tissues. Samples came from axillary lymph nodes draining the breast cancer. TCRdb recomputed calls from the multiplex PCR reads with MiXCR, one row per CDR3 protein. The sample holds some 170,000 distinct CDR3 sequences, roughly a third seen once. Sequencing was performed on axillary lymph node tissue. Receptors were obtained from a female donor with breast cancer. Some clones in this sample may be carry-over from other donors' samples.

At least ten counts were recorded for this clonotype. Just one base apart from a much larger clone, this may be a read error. The CDR3 sequence is CSAREDRHSAQYF. In DNA, the CDR3 is TGCAGTGCTAGAGAGGATAGACATAGTGCGCAGTACTTC. The chain is built from TRBV20-1 and TRBJ2-7; D is ambiguous. CDR3 length: 13 residues. Germline CDR1 is DFQATT and CDR2 is SNEGSKA (reference sequence). V lost 0 bases, J lost 9 bases, and 15 bases lay in between.

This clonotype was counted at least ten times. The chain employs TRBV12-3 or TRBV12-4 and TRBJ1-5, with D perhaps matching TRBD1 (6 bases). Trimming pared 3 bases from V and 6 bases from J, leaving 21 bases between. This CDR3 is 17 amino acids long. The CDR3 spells CASSLNTGSFLGQPQHF. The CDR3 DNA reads TGTGCCAGCAGTTTGAACACAGGGTCCTTTTTGGGTCAGCCCCAGCATTTT.

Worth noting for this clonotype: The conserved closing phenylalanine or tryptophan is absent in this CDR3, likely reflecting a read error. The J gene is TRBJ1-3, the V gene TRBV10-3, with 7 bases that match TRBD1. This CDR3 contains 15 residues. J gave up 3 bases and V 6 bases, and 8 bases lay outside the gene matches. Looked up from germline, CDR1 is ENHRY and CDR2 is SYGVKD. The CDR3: CAIRDGDSLGNTIYL. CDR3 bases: TGTGCCATCAGGGATGGGGACAGTCTTGGAAACACCATATATCTT.

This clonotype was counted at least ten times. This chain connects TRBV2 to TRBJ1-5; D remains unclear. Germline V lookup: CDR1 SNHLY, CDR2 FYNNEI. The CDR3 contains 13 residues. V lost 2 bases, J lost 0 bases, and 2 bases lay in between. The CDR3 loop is CASSENSNQPQHF. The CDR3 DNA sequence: TGTGCCAGCAGTGAAAATAGCAATCAGCCCCAGCATTTT.

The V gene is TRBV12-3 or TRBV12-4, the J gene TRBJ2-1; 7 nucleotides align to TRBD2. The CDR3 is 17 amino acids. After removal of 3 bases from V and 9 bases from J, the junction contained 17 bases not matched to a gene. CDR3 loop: CASSFGTRASGRGEQFF. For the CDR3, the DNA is TGTGCCAGCAGTTTCGGGACGAGGGCTAGCGGAAGGGGTGAGCAGTTCTTC.

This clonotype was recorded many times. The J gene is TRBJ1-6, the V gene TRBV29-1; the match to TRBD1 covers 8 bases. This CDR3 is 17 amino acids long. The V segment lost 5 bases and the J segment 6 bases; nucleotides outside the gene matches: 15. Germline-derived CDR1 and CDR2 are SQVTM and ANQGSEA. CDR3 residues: CSVPPAPYTGGNSPLHF. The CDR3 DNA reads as TGCAGCGTTCCCCCCGCCCCCTATACAGGGGGTAATTCACCCCTCCACTTT.

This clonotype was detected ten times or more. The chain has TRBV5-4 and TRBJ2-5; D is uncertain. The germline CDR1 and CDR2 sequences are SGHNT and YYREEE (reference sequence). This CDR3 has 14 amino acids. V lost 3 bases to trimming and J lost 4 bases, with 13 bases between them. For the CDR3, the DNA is TGTGCCAGCAGCTGGACCACCCGGACAGAGACCCAGTACTTC. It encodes CASSWTTRTETQYF.

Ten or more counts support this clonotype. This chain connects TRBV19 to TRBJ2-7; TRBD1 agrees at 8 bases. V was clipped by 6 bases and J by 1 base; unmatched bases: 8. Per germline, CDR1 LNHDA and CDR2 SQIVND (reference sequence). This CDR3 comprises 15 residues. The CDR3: CASRPQGTGSYEQYF. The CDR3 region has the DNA TGTGCCAGTAGGCCTCAAGGGACAGGTTCCTACGAGCAGTACTTC.

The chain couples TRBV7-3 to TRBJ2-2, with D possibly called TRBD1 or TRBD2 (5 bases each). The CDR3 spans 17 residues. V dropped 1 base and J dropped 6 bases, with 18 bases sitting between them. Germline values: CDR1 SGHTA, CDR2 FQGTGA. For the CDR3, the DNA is TGTGCCAGCAGCTTAAGTAAGGGGACGTCCCAATCCGGGGAGCTGTTTTTT. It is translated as CASSLSKGTSQSGELFF. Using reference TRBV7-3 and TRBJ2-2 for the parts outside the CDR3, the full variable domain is GAGVSQTPSNKVTEKGKYVELRCDPISGHTALYWYRQSLGQGPEFLIYFQGTGAADDSGLPNDRFFAVRPEGSVSTLKIQRTERGDSAVYLCASSLSKGTSQSGELFFGEGSRLTVL.